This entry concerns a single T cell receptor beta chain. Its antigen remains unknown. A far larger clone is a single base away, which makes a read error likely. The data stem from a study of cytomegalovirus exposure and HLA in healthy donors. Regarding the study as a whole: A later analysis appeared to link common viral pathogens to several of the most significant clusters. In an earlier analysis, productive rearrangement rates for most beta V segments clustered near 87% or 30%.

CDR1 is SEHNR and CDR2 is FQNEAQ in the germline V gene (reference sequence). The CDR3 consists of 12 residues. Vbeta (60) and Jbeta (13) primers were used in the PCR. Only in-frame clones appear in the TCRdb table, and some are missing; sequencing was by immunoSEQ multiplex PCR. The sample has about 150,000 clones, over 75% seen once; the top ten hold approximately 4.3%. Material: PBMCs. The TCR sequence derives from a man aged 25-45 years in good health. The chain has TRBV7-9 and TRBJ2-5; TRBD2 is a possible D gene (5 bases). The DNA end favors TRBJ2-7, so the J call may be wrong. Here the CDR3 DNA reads TGTGCCAGCACCCCAGGAGGATCCGAGCAGTACTTC. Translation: CASTPGGSEQYF.